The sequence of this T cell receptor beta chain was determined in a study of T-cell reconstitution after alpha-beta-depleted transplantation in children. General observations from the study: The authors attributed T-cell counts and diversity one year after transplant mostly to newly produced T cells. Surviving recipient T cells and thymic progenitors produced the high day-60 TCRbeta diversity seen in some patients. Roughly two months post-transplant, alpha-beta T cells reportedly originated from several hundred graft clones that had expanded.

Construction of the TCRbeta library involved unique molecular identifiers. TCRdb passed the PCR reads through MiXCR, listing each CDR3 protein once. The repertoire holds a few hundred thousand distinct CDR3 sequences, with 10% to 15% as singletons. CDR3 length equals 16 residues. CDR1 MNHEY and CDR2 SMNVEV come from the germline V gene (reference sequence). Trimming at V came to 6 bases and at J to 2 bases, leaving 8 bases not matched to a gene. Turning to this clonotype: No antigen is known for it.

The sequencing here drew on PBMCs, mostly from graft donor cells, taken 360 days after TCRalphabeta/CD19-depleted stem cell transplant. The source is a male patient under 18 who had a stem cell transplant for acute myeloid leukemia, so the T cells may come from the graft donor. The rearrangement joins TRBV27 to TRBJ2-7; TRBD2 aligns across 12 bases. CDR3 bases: TGTGCCAGCAGCTCCTTACTAGCGGGAGGAGCCTACGAGCAGTACTTC. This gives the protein CASSSLLAGGAYEQYF.